A single sample is the source of the 13 T cell receptor beta chains below, sequenced in a study of regulatory T cells in long-lasting Graves disease. The time point denotes: newly diagnosed GD, antithyroid drugs for less than 3 months. With RNA extracted from PBMCs as input, the TCR library was made. Building of the TCR beta libraries involved iRepertoire HTBI primers and Arm-PCR of CDR3 regions. TCRdb ran MiXCR on the multiplex PCR reads and lists one entry per CDR3 protein. The repertoire holds roughly 530,000 distinct CDR3 sequences, with about 15% as singletons. The sample was also linked to a second study, of T cells in Graves' hyperthyroidism and ophthalmopathy.

The input for sequencing was peripheral blood mononuclear cells (PBMCs), taken at new diagnosis, from a patient treated with antithyroid drugs. These receptors were obtained from a woman aged 35 to 60 with Graves disease.

This clonotype was found a few times. This chain joins TRBV7-3 and TRBJ1-6, with 7 positions matching TRBD1. The ends lost 5 bases at V and 4 bases at J; junction bases unmatched: 5. The CDR3 covers 15 residues. The germline CDR1 and CDR2 sequences are SGHTA and FQGTGA. The CDR3 loop reads CASSSQGVYNSPLHF. The CDR3 DNA sequence: TGTGCCAGCAGCAGTCAGGGGGTTTATAATTCACCCCTCCACTTT.

The chain uses TRBV7-9 and TRBJ1-3; possibly TRBD1 for D (5 bases). Between the trimmed V and J ends, which lost 5 bases and 1 base, there was a span of 18 bases. The CDR3 sequence is 17 residues long. CDR1 and CDR2 from the germline V gene are SEHNR and FQNEAQ (reference sequence). The CDR3 region is CASSAGTPQISGNTIYF. In nucleotides, the CDR3 is TGTGCCAGCAGCGCGGGGACGCCTCAGATTTCTGGAAACACCATATATTTT. The full variable domain, completed using reference TRBV7-9 and TRBJ1-3, is DTGVSQNPRHKITKRGQNVTFRCDPISEHNRLYWYRQTLGQGPEFLTYFQNEAQLEKSRLLSDRFSAERPKGSFSTLEIQRTEQGDSAMYLCASSAGTPQISGNTIYFGEGSWLTVV.

The V and J genes are TRBV7-2 and TRBJ1-2, with no clear D. The CDR3 consists of 14 residues. The germline V gene has CDR1 SGHTA and CDR2 FQGNSA. V dropped 3 bases and J dropped 3 bases, with 11 bases sitting between them. The CDR3 here is CASSFSAGHYGYTF. CDR3 nucleotide sequence: TGTGCCAGCAGCTTCTCTGCAGGACACTATGGCTACACCTTC.

This clonotype appeared many times. Here the CDR3 DNA reads TGTGCCAGCAGCCTGTGGACTAGCGGAGGATACAATGAGCAGTTCTTC. Translating gives CASSLWTSGGYNEQFF. The genes are TRBV28 and TRBJ2-1; 10 bases are shared with TRBD2. The CDR3 length is 16 residues. Trimming removed 6 bases from V and 4 bases from J; junction bases left unmatched: 9. Germline assignment: CDR1 MDHEN and CDR2 SYDVKM.

Ten or more counts support this clonotype. V usage is TRBV12-3 or TRBV12-4 and J usage is TRBJ2-3; TRBD2 agrees at 7 bases. J gave up 7 bases and V 6 bases, and 1 base lay outside the gene matches. The CDR3 is 11 residues long. This CDR3 reads CASSGGNTQYF. CDR3 coding DNA: TGTGCCAGCAGCGGGGGGAATACGCAGTATTTT.

This clonotype turned up a few times. This chain connects TRBV9 to TRBJ2-1, with D uncertain. Looked up from germline, CDR1 is SGDLS and CDR2 is YYNGEE. This CDR3 region has 14 residues. Trimming left V 1 base short and J 0 bases short, with 5 bases between. The CDR3 is CASSVHSSYNEQFF. CDR3 DNA sequence: TGTGCCAGCAGCGTACATAGCTCCTACAATGAGCAGTTCTTC.

The V call is TRBV20-1, the J call TRBJ1-1; no clear D gene. Germline CDR1 is DFQATT and CDR2 is SNEGSKA (reference sequence). The ends were cut back, 0 bases at V and 1 base at J, with 6 bases in the middle. The CDR3 is made up of 13 amino acids. The CDR3 nucleotides are TGCAGTGCTAGAGAGGGCTCGAACACTGAAGCTTTCTTT. Translated: CSAREGSNTEAFF.

The V call is TRBV10-2, the J call TRBJ2-1; D gene ambiguous. This CDR3 has 14 residues. Per the germline V gene, CDR1 is WSHSY and CDR2 is SAAADI. Trimming shortened V by 2 bases and J by 8 bases, and 13 bases separated the two germline ends. CDR3 nucleotides: TGCGCCAGCAGTGAGAACGGGCTATGGGATGAGCAGTTCTTC. Translation: CASSENGLWDEQFF.

This clonotype came up many times. The chain employs TRBV11-2 and TRBJ2-2; unclear D gene. The CDR3 runs to 14 residues. V was cut by 6 bases and J by 10 bases, with 18 bases left in between. Germline CDR1 and CDR2: SGHAT and FQNNGV. The CDR3 nucleotides are TGTGCCAGCAGGCCCTCGGGTGGGCCGGAGGAGCTGTTTTTT. The encoded protein is CASRPSGGPEELFF. The whole variable domain, remainder taken from reference TRBV11-2 and TRBJ2-2, is EAGVAQSPRYKIIEKRQSVAFWCNPISGHATLYWYQQILGQGPKLLIQFQNNGVVDDSQLPKDRFSAERLKGVDSTLKIQPAKLEDSAVYLCASRPSGGPEELFFGEGSRLTVL.

This chain joins TRBV5-1 and TRBJ1-3; no firm D call. Germline V gene sequence: CDR1 SGHRS, CDR2 YFSETQ. The germline V and J ends were trimmed by 0 bases and 4 bases, with 14 bases remaining between them. The CDR3 sequence is 16 residues long. The CDR3 region has the DNA TGCGCCAGCAGCTTGGCCGGACCGAAATTCGGAAACACCATATATTTT. Translated, it gives CASSLAGPKFGNTIYF.

This clonotype was seen a few times. The gene calls are TRBV10-3 and TRBJ1-3; D is ambiguous. Germline values: CDR1 ENHRY, CDR2 SYGVKD. Trimming shortened V by 8 bases and J by 4 bases, and 18 bases separated the two germline ends. The CDR3 runs to 15 residues. The CDR3 region has the DNA TGTGCCATCTCCGAACCGGTTACATTGGGAAACACCATATATTTT. Translation gives CAISEPVTLGNTIYF.

This clonotype was observed a few times. This rearrangement joins TRBV19 to TRBJ1-1; 7 bases match TRBD1. With V trimmed by 4 bases and J by 8 bases, 1 base remained unmatched. The CDR3 spans 11 residues. Germline loops: CDR1 LNHDA, CDR2 SQIVND (reference sequence). CDR3 bases: TGTGCCAGTAGTAAGGGACAGGAAGCTTTCTTT. Protein: CASSKGQEAFF.

This clonotype turned up a few times. The gene calls are TRBV20-1 and TRBJ1-5; unclear D gene. V was clipped by 0 bases and J by 3 bases, with 9 bases between them. The CDR3 covers 14 residues. Per germline, CDR1 DFQATT and CDR2 SNEGSKA (reference sequence). CDR3 nucleotide sequence: TGCAGTGCTAGAGATTCCAGCTACAATCAGCCCCAGCATTTT. Amino acids: CSARDSSYNQPQHF.